What follows describes a single TCR beta chain. In the same sample, other DNA sequences code for this CDR3. CDR3 size: 13 residues. Trimming removed 1 base at V and 1 base at J, with 5 bases between. Germline CDR1 and CDR2: GTSNPN and SVGIG (reference sequence). The repertoire was sequenced with immunoSEQ multiplex PCR; TCRdb's copy has only in-frame clones and lacks some. The sample has 300,000 to 400,000 clones; 80% to 90% are singletons. This entry belongs to a study of blood T cell repertoires in COVID-19. The sequenced sample was peripheral blood. This sequence originates from a woman aged 45-60 years with COVID-19, enrolled during active disease. The rearrangement links TRBV30 to TRBJ1-5, with D hard to call. Here the CDR3 reads CAWSGGSNQPQHF. Here the CDR3 DNA reads TGTGCCTGGAGTGGCGGCAGCAATCAGCCCCAGCATTTT.